Below are 11 T cell receptor beta chains sequenced from a single sample in a study of blood T cell repertoires in COVID-19. Some clones are missing from TCRdb's copy, which holds only in-frame ones; the method was immunoSEQ multiplex PCR. The repertoire includes about 250,000 clones, roughly 87% of them detected once, and under 4% sits in the top ten. Sequenced: peripheral blood. The receptors stem from a man aged 18 to 29 with active or convalescent COVID-19.

V gene TRBV6-5 combines with J gene TRBJ1-1; the match to TRBD1 covers 8 bases. Losses at the gene ends were 5 bases for V and 4 bases for J; bases not matched to a gene: 6. Germline-derived CDR1 and CDR2 are MNHEY and SVGAGI. The length of the CDR3 is 14 residues. DNA of the CDR3: TGTGCCAGCAGTCCAGGGGGCCGAGGCACTGAAGCTTTCTTT. Encoded protein: CASSPGGRGTEAFF.

The V gene is TRBV28, the J gene TRBJ1-5; no clear D. This CDR3 region has 12 residues. Trimming took 5 bases from V and 7 from J, leaving 9 bases between them. Germline V gene sequence: CDR1 MDHEN, CDR2 SYDVKM. The CDR3 is CASSAGLQPQHF. CDR3 DNA: TGTGCCAGCAGTGCGGGGTTGCAGCCCCAGCATTTT.

This chain uses TRBV5-1 with TRBJ2-1; 8 bases match TRBD2. The V segment lost 1 base and the J segment 4 bases; nucleotides outside the gene matches: 7. Germline V gene sequence: CDR1 SGHRS, CDR2 YFSETQ. The CDR3 has 16 amino acids. The CDR3 reads CASSLLGAGGYNEQFF. DNA for the CDR3: TGCGCCAGCAGCTTGTTAGGGGCGGGGGGATACAATGAGCAGTTCTTC.

V usage is TRBV27 and J usage is TRBJ2-7; 15 positions agree with TRBD2. Per germline, CDR1 MNHEY and CDR2 SMNVEV (reference sequence). With 2 bases clipped from V and 9 bases from J, the junction kept 11 bases outside the gene matches. This CDR3 contains 17 residues. CDR3 DNA: TGTGCCAGCAGTTTACAAACACCGGGACTAGCGGGAGGAGGGCAGTACTTC. Its translation is CASSLQTPGLAGGGQYF.

This chain links TRBV19 with TRBJ1-4; 11 bases line up with TRBD1. Germline values: CDR1 LNHDA, CDR2 SQIVND (reference sequence). This CDR3 is built from 18 residues. The V and J ends lost 4 bases and 3 bases, in that order; junction bases with no gene match: 10. The DNA of the CDR3 is TGTGCCAGTAGTAAATCGGCCGGACAGGGGGCCTCTAATGAAAAACTGTTTTTT. Encoded protein: CASSKSAGQGASNEKLFF. Together with reference TRBV19 and TRBJ1-4, the CDR3 gives the full variable domain: DGGITQSPKYLFRKEGQNVTLSCEQNLNHDAMYWYRQDPGQGLRLIYYSQIVNDFQKGDIAEGYSVSREKKESFPLTVTSAQKNPTAFYLCASSKSAGQGASNEKLFFGSGTQLSVL.

The gene calls are TRBV5-5 and TRBJ1-2; no firm D call. The germline CDR1 and CDR2 sequences are SGHKS and YYEKEE (reference sequence). V lost 0 bases to trimming and J lost 3 bases, with 12 bases between them. The CDR3 is made up of 15 amino acids. The DNA of the CDR3 is TGTGCCAGCAGCTTGGAAGTCAGTACCCACTATGGCTACACCTTC. Translation gives CASSLEVSTHYGYTF.

The CDR3 protein is CASSFLDTEAFF. The CDR3 nucleotides are TGTGCCAGTAGTTTTTTAGACACTGAAGCTTTCTTT. This rearrangement joins TRBV19 to TRBJ1-1, with D unresolved. CDR3 length: 12 amino acids. Trimming shortened V by 5 bases and J by 3 bases, and 7 bases separated the two germline ends. Germline loops: CDR1 LNHDA, CDR2 SQIVND (reference sequence).

The chain employs TRBV3-1 (or the pseudogene TRBV3-2) and TRBJ1-5, with a weak D call TRBD1 (5 bases). CDR1 and CDR2 from the germline V gene are LGHDT and YNNKEL (reference sequence). This CDR3 has 17 residues. V was cut by 0 bases and J by 6 bases, with 18 bases left in between. CDR3 region: CASSQDSQGLLGQPQHF. DNA of the CDR3: TGTGCCAGCAGCCAAGATTCGCAGGGTCTTCTTGGTCAGCCCCAGCATTTT.

The chain couples TRBV27 to TRBJ1-3; no definite D call. The germline CDR1 and CDR2 sequences are MNHEY and SMNVEV (reference sequence). The CDR3 is 13 residues long. V dropped 6 bases and J dropped 0 bases, with 6 bases sitting between them. DNA of the CDR3: TGTGCCAGCAGATTCAACTCTGGAAACACCATATATTTT. Residues: CASRFNSGNTIYF.

The rearrangement links TRBV5-1 to TRBJ1-5; D gene uncertain. The CDR3 is 13 amino acids. Germline-derived CDR1 and CDR2 are SGHRS and YFSETQ. V was cut by 3 bases and J by 11 bases, with 15 bases left in between. CDR3 residues: CASSYDTGGAQHF. The CDR3 coding sequence is TGCGCCAGCAGCTACGACACGGGCGGGGCCCAGCATTTT.

This CDR3 is CASSYDGGKEKLFF. The CDR3 DNA reads as TGTGCCAGCAGTTACGATGGGGGGAAAGAAAAACTGTTTTTT. The V gene is TRBV6-5, the J gene TRBJ1-4, with D possibly matching TRBD1 (5 bases). The CDR3 totals 14 residues. CDR1 and CDR2 (germline): MNHEY, SVGAGI. The germline V and J ends were trimmed by 2 bases and 8 bases, with 12 bases remaining between them.